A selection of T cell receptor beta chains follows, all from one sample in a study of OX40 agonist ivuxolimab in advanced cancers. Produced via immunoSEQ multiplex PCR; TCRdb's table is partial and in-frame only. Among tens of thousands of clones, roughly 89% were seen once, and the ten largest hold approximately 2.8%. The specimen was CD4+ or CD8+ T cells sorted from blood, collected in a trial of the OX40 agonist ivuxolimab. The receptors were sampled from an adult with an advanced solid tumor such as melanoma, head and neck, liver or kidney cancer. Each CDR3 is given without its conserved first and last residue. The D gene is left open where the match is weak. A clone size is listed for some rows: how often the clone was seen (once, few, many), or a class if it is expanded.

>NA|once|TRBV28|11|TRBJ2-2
ASSLQPLGELF
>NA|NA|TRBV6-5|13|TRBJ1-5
ASSSYRDGNQPQH
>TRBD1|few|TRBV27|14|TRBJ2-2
ASTLTGGLSTGELF
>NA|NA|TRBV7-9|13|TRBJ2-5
ASSLVGATQETQY
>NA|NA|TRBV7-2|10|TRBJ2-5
ASSLGSETQY
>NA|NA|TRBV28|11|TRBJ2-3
ASRSLGADTQY
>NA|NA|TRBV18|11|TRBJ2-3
ASSPQEGDTQY
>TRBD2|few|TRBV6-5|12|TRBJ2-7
ASAVAGGPYEQY
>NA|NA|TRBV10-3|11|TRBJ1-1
AISLRLNTEAF
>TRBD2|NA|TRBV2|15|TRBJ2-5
ASIPGRLAGLQETQY
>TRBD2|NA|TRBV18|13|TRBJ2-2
ASSPGTGGTGELF
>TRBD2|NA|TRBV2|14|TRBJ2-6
ASRPKRGSGANVLT
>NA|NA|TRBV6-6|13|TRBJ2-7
ASSYGTKPPYEQY
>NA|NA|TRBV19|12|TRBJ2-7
ASSIRAATYEQY
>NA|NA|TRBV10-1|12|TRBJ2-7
ARPSTGNPYEQY
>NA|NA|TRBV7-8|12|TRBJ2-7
ASSPVPSAYEQY
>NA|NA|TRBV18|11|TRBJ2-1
ASSLGQSNEQF
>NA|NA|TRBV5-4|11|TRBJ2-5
ASSLQEQETQY
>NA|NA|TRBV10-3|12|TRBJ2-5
AISETGLQETQY
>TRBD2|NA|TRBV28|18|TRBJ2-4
ASSVRPGLAGALAKNIQY
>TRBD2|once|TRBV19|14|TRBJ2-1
ASSKRAGEFYNEQF
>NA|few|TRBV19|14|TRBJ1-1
ASSIDPGGAGTEAF
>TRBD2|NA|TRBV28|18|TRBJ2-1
ASSTPRRVHIAGTYNEQF
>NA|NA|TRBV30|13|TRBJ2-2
AWSPPTPLVGELF
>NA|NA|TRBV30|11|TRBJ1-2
AWSVGGTGGYT
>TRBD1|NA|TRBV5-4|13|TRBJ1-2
ASSLGGTGSRGYT
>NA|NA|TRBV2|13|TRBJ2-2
ASKFRFANTGELF
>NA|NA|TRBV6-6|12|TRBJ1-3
ASSLTGAGNTIY
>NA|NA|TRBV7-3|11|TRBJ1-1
ASSLMVNTEAF
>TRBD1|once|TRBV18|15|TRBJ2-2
ASSPRLQGARTGELF
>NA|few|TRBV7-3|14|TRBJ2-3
ASSLTGAEFTDTQY
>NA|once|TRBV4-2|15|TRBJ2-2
ASSQDWSQGGTGELF
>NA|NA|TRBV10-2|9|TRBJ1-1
ASQVDTEAF
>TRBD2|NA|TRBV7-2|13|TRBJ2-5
ASSPHSGGEETQY
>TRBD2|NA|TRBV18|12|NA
ASWATSGGPEQY
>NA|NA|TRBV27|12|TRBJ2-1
ASRHPSSRDEQF
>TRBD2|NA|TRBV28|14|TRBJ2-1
ASSPLGSGGGDEQF